This TCR beta chain was sequenced in a study of CD8 T cells in Susac syndrome. Study at large: When blood was drawn, the patients with Susac syndrome were therapy-naive, on corticosteroids, or on intravenous immunoglobulin alone. Study-wide points: Among active patients and in TEMRA cells, CD8+ clonal expansion in Susac reached its peak.

With random hexamers, reverse transcription was performed on roughly 0.5 to 1 ug of RNA. TCRdb ran MiXCR on the immunoSEQ multiplex PCR reads and lists one entry per CDR3 protein. The sample holds under 110,000 distinct CDR3 sequences, approximately 93% seen once. On this clonotype: The antigen is unknown.

Germline lookup yields CDR1 LNHDA and CDR2 SQIVND (reference sequence). CDR3 size: 15 residues. Trimming removed 6 bases at V and 1 base at J, with 15 bases between. Input material: CD8+ T cells from PBMCs. This TCR was recovered from a human donor with Susac syndrome. The genes are TRBV19 and TRBJ1-1; D might be TRBD1 (5 bases). Here the CDR3 reads CASRLPQVGNTEAFF. The CDR3 nucleotides read TGTGCCAGTAGACTACCACAGGTGGGGAACACTGAAGCTTTCTTT. The entire variable domain, with the rest obtained from reference TRBV19 and TRBJ1-1, is as follows: DGGITQSPKYLFRKEGQNVTLSCEQNLNHDAMYWYRQDPGQGLRLIYYSQIVNDFQKGDIAEGYSVSREKKESFPLTVTSAQKNPTAFYLCASRLPQVGNTEAFFGQGTRLTVV.